Listed below are T cell receptor beta chains from one sample, sequenced in a study of early T cells in non-severe SARS-CoV-2 infection. TCRdb independently ran MiXCR on the 5' RACE reads; one entry per CDR3 protein. This repertoire shows some 40,000 distinct CDR3 sequences, almost 5.5% found once; its top ten account for 5.5% to 7%. Here the sequenced sample was whole blood, taken at baseline. The source is an adult who was a healthcare worker with PCR-confirmed SARS-CoV-2 infection or an uninfected control (not recorded which). Both conserved end residues are part of each CDR3. A D gene is named only where the DNA matches it firmly. Part of the rows lack a size; the others show once, few, many or a class for expanded clones.

-	TRBD2	TRBV10-3	TRBJ2-1	TGTGCCATCAGGCCTAGCGGGGCCGGGCCGAATGAGCAGTTCTTC	CAIRPSGAGPNEQFF
many	-	TRBV6-6	TRBJ2-1	TGTGCCAGCAGTTACTTGAGCACCGACAATGAGCAGTTCTTC	CASSYLSTDNEQFF
many	-	TRBV14	TRBJ2-1	TGTGCCAGCAGCTTCCGGGACCAGGGTCATGAGCAGTTCTTC	CASSFRDQGHEQFF
many	-	TRBV20-1	TRBJ1-1	TGCAGTGCTAGAGAATTCACTATGAGAGCTTTCTTT	CSAREFTMRAFF
-	-	TRBV6-1	TRBJ2-5	TGTGCCAGCAGCACTCTTCAGGGGGGGCGGGAGACCCAGTACTTC	CASSTLQGGRETQYF
many	TRBD1	TRBV28	TRBJ1-6	TGTGCCAGCGTAAGGAGCCAGGGGGGTTCACCCCTCCACTTT	CASVRSQGGSPLHF
-	-	TRBV15	TRBJ2-3	TGTGCCACCAGCAGTCGGGGAGCAGATACGCAGTATTTT	CATSSRGADTQYF
-	TRBD2	TRBV29-1	TRBJ2-2	TGCAGCGTCCCACTAGCGGGAGACCCCGGGGAGCTGTTTTTT	CSVPLAGDPGELFF
many	-	TRBV18	TRBJ1-4	TGTGCCAGCTCCTCGACAGAGGGAGAAAAACTGTTTTTT	CASSSTEGEKLFF
many	-	TRBV18	TRBJ1-2	TGTGCCAGCTCACCAAAACAGGCCGCTAACTATGGCTACACCTTC	CASSPKQAANYGYTF
few	-	TRBV29-1	TRBJ2-5	TGCAGCGTCAAGAGGGGCTATAACCAAGAGACCCAGTACTTC	CSVKRGYNQETQYF
many	-	TRBV28	TRBJ2-5	TGTGCCAGCAGTCGTAGGGAGACCCAGTACTTC	CASSRRETQYF
many	TRBD2	TRBV7-9	TRBJ2-2	TGTGCCAGCAGTGGGACTAGCGGGGCTGCGAACACCGGGGAGCTGTTTTTT	CASSGTSGAANTGELFF
many	-	TRBV6-5	TRBJ1-1	TGTGCCAGCAGGCCTCTTGAGACGAACACTGAAGCTTTCTTT	CASRPLETNTEAFF
-	-	TRBV12-3/TRBV12-4	TRBJ2-3	TGTGCCAGCAGTTTTTCCAGTGCAGATACGCAGTATTTT	CASSFSSADTQYF
few	-	TRBV7-2	TRBJ1-2	TGTGCCAGCAGCTTAGGGACAAGTAACTATGGCTACACCTTC	CASSLGTSNYGYTF
many	TRBD1	TRBV20-1	TRBJ1-2	TGCAGTGCTAGAGATCTTCGGCAGGGGGACTATGGCTACACCTTC	CSARDLRQGDYGYTF
many	-	TRBV12-3/TRBV12-4	TRBJ2-2	TGTGCCAGCAAGTCCAGGTTAGGCACCGGGGAGCTGTTTTTT	CASKSRLGTGELFF
many	-	TRBV30	TRBJ2-5	TGTGCCTGGGGTCAGGGCTCCCAAGAGACCCAGTACTTC	CAWGQGSQETQYF
many	-	TRBV4-3	TRBJ1-6	TGCGCCAGCAGCCAAGATGGAGGGGCGTACAATTCACCCCTCCACTTT	CASSQDGGAYNSPLHF
many	TRBD2	TRBV6-5	TRBJ2-5	TGTGCCAGCAGGACCACTAGCGGGAGTTTTTCTGAGACCCAGTACTTC	CASRTTSGSFSETQYF
many	TRBD1	TRBV7-9	TRBJ2-2	TGTGCCAGCAGCTTCCGGACAGGGGACACCGGGGAGCTGTTTTTT	CASSFRTGDTGELFF
many	TRBD2	TRBV7-6	TRBJ2-1	TGTGCCAGCAGCACCCCGGGAGGGCGCTACAATGAGCAGTTCTTC	CASSTPGGRYNEQFF
many	TRBD1	TRBV11-3	TRBJ1-1	TGTGCCAGCAGCTTAGGACAGGGATTAAACACTGAAGCTTTCTTT	CASSLGQGLNTEAFF
many	-	TRBV7-9	TRBJ2-5	TGTGCCAGCAGCCTACAAGAGACCCAGTACTTC	CASSLQETQYF
few	-	TRBV24-1	TRBJ2-6	TGTGCCACCAGTGACAACTTTGCCGGACCTGGGGCCAACGTCCTGACTTTC	CATSDNFAGPGANVLTF
many	TRBD1	TRBV7-2	TRBJ2-2	TGTGCCAGCAGCGATGGGCGACAGGGGAGCACCGGGGAGCTGTTTTTT	CASSDGRQGSTGELFF
many	-	TRBV27	TRBJ2-4	TGTGCCAGCAGTTCATCCGGGACAAACATTCAGTACTTC	CASSSSGTNIQYF
many	TRBD1	TRBV5-3	TRBJ1-1	TGTGCCAGAAGCTTGGGAGGTCTGTCGGGACAGTTGAACACTGAAGCTTTCTTT	CARSLGGLSGQLNTEAFF
many	TRBD1	TRBV19	TRBJ1-5	TGTGCCAGTAGTTCCTGGACAGGGAGGAATCAGCCCCAGCATTTT	CASSSWTGRNQPQHF
-	TRBD2	TRBV7-9	TRBJ2-5	TGTGCCAGCAGCTTAGGATCGGGAGGAGAGACCCAGTACTTC	CASSLGSGGETQYF
-	TRBD2	TRBV20-1	TRBJ2-1	TGCAGTGCGGCTAGCGGCTACAATGAGCAGTTCTTC	CSAASGYNEQFF
many	-	TRBV20-1	TRBJ1-5	TGCAGTGCTAGAGAGGCAAATTATCAGCCCCAGCATTTT	CSAREANYQPQHF
many	-	TRBV9	TRBJ2-7	TGTGCCAGCAGCCCATGGGGGCTAAGCTCCTACGAGCAGTACTTC	CASSPWGLSSYEQYF
many	TRBD2	TRBV27	TRBJ2-1	TGTGCCAGCAGTCTTAGCGGGAGCTCCTACAATGAGCAGTTCTTC	CASSLSGSSYNEQFF
many	TRBD1	TRBV19	TRBJ2-6	TGTGCCAGTAGTATAAGACTGACAGGGGGCGCGGGATCTGGGGCCAACGTCCTGACTTTC	CASSIRLTGGAGSGANVLTF
many	TRBD1	TRBV6-5	TRBJ2-4	TGTGCCAGCAGTTACTTGGGCAGGGGGAACATTCAGTACTTC	CASSYLGRGNIQYF
-	-	TRBV6-2/TRBV6-3	TRBJ2-5	TGTGCCAGCACCGGACAGCTCCAAGAGACCCAGTACTTC	CASTGQLQETQYF
many	-	TRBV2	TRBJ2-7	TGTGCCAGCAGTGACGTCAGAGCCTACGAGCAGTACTTC	CASSDVRAYEQYF
many	-	TRBV12-3/TRBV12-4	TRBJ1-2	TGTGCCAGCAGTTTAAAAGGCTACTATGGCTACACCTTC	CASSLKGYYGYTF
few	-	TRBV27	TRBJ2-7	TGTGCCAGCAGTTTTGACAGGAAGGCCTACGAGCAGTACTTC	CASSFDRKAYEQYF
-	TRBD2	TRBV12-3/TRBV12-4	TRBJ2-7	TGTGCCAGCAGCTACCTGTCTAGCGGGACCTACGAGCAGTACTTC	CASSYLSSGTYEQYF
few	TRBD2	TRBV18	TRBJ2-3	TGTGCCAGCTCACAGGGACTAGCGGGAGTAGATACGCAGTATTTT	CASSQGLAGVDTQYF
many	TRBD2	TRBV20-1	TRBJ2-3	TGCAGTGCTAGAGATCCAGCGGGAGTAGATACGCAGTATTTT	CSARDPAGVDTQYF
many	TRBD1	TRBV11-2	TRBJ2-7	TGTGCCAGCAGCTCCCTACAGGGACAGGGTCCCCACGAGCAGTACTTC	CASSSLQGQGPHEQYF
many	-	TRBV15	TRBJ2-1	TGTGCCACCAGCGGGGACTGGGCGGTGCAGTTCTTC	CATSGDWAVQFF
many	TRBD2	TRBV19	TRBJ2-3	TGTGCCAGTAGCGGGAGGGGGACAGATACGCAGTATTTT	CASSGRGTDTQYF
many	-	TRBV6-4	TRBJ2-1	TGTGCCAGCAGTGACTCGGAGGGACCCTACAATGAGCAGTTCTTC	CASSDSEGPYNEQFF
many	-	TRBV5-1	TRBJ1-5	TGCGCCAGCTCCATGAAGGGGGGCGGCCAGCCCCAGCATTTT	CASSMKGGGQPQHF
many	TRBD2	TRBV7-2	TRBJ2-1	TGTGCCAGCGGCCTGGAAGCGGGAGTGTACAATGAGCAGTTCTTC	CASGLEAGVYNEQFF
few	-	TRBV9	TRBJ2-1	TGTGCCAGCAGCGAGGACGGCCTCTACAATGAGCAGTTCTTC	CASSEDGLYNEQFF
many	-	TRBV4-3	TRBJ1-2	TGCGCCAGCAGCCCCCCTGGCTCGGGATTCTATGGCTACACCTTC	CASSPPGSGFYGYTF